The 15 T cell receptor beta chains presented below share a single source sample, sequenced in a study of STAT5B mutations in CD4+ large granular lymphocyte leukemia. Using immunoSEQ multiplex PCR, the repertoire was profiled, and TCRdb retains in-frame clones only, with some absent. The sample has 30,000 to 40,000 clones, about 91% seen once; the top ten hold more than 0.95%. Sequencing input: CD4+ T cells from blood buffy coats. The receptors derive from a human donor in good health.

This chain joins TRBV5-5 and TRBJ2-7; unclear D gene. Germline CDR1 SGHKS, CDR2 YYEKEE (reference sequence). The CDR3 is 12 amino acids. V was shortened by 4 bases and J by 6 bases, with 11 bases between the two germline ends. In nucleotides, the CDR3 is TGTGCCAGCAGCCGCCCCTTATTCGAGCAGTACTTC. It is translated as CASSRPLFEQYF.

The chain has TRBV28 and TRBJ1-2; D is unresolved. The ends were cut back, 5 bases at V and 4 bases at J, with 11 bases in the middle. Per germline, CDR1 MDHEN and CDR2 SYDVKM. The CDR3 is 13 residues long. CDR3 residues: CASSPMSGYGYTF. Here the CDR3 DNA reads TGTGCCAGCAGTCCCATGTCTGGCTATGGCTACACCTTC.

For this clone: The junction departs from the called germline gene at one end, perhaps through a read error. This same CDR3 is encoded by further DNA sequences in the sample. This chain connects TRBV7-3 to TRBJ2-1; 7 bases are a match to TRBD2. The CDR3 consists of 16 residues. From germline, CDR1 is SGHTA and CDR2 FQGTGA. In nucleotides, the CDR3 is TGTGCCAGCAGCCCATACACCGTAGCGGGTTACAATGAACAGTTCTTC. Translation: CASSPYTVAGYNEQFF.

CDR3 coding DNA: TGTGCCAGCAGCTTCGGCTTTTTGGGGGGGCCACGACCCACTCTGAACACTGAAGCTTTCTTT. Protein: CASSFGFLGGPRPTLNTEAFF. This chain uses TRBV7-6 with TRBJ1-1; a possible D gene is TRBD1 (6 bases). CDR1 and CDR2 (germline): SGHVS, FNYEAQ. V was shortened by 3 bases and J by 0 bases, with 29 bases between the two germline ends. The CDR3 extends over 21 amino acids.

The chain is built from TRBV7-9 and TRBJ1-6, with 8 bases identical to TRBD1. Germline values: CDR1 SEHNR, CDR2 FQNEAQ (reference sequence). The CDR3 spans 15 residues. The junction had 5 bases not matched to a gene; V was cut back by 5 bases and J by 5 bases. CDR3 nucleotides: TGTGCCAGCAGCCCTCAGGGGGCGGATAATTCACCCCTCCACTTT. Its translation: CASSPQGADNSPLHF.

The chain has TRBV4-3 and TRBJ2-3; TRBD2 matches 9 bases. Germline-derived CDR1 and CDR2 are LGHNA and YSLEER. The junction had 5 bases not matched to a gene; V was cut back by 0 bases and J by 1 base. The CDR3 totals 17 residues. Here the CDR3 DNA reads TGCGCCAGCAGCCAAGAGCGGAAGCGGGGGGGCACAGATACGCAGTATTTT. Translated: CASSQERKRGGTDTQYF.

The gene calls are TRBV5-1 and TRBJ1-6; 7 nucleotides agree with TRBD1. CDR3 length equals 14 residues. Germline V gene lookup returns CDR1 SGHRS and CDR2 YFSETQ. The J segment lost 6 bases and the V segment lost 6 bases, leaving 6 bases of the junction unmatched. The DNA for the CDR3 is TGCGCCAGCACCCTGGGGGACAGTAATTCACCCCTCCACTTT. Protein product: CASTLGDSNSPLHF.

In this sample, this clone turned up once. The V call is TRBV18, the J call TRBJ1-2; 7 bases map to TRBD1. This CDR3 is built from 15 residues. The germline V gene encodes CDR1 KGHSH and CDR2 LQKENI. J gave up 8 bases and V 6 bases, and 15 bases lay outside the gene matches. The CDR3 sequence is CASSLLTGAPGGYTF. The CDR3 nucleotides are TGTGCCAGCTCGCTACTCACAGGGGCCCCGGGGGGCTACACCTTC.

This rearrangement joins TRBV6-5 to TRBJ2-7, with TRBD1 matching over 9 bases. Looked up from germline, CDR1 is MNHEY and CDR2 is SVGAGI. With 2 bases clipped from V and 6 bases from J, the junction kept 8 bases outside the gene matches. The CDR3 is 15 amino acids. CDR3 nucleotides: TGTGCCAGCAGTTACGATGGACAGGGGATTCGCGAGCAGTACTTC. Its translation: CASSYDGQGIREQYF.

CDR3: CASSFAAGATGELFF. CDR3 nucleotides: TGTGCCAGCAGCTTCGCGGCAGGGGCCACCGGGGAGCTGTTTTTT. The gene calls are TRBV11-2 and TRBJ2-2; tentative D call: TRBD1 (6 bases). CDR1 is SGHAT, CDR2 FQNNGV, per germline. The CDR3 runs 15 residues. Trimming stripped 3 bases from V and 4 bases from J, with 12 bases between.

The chain uses TRBV20-1 and TRBJ2-3, with no clear D. The CDR3 extends over 10 amino acids. Trimming cost V 3 bases and J 5 bases, with 3 bases left between them. CDR1 and CDR2 from the germline V gene are DFQATT and SNEGSKA (reference sequence). Written as DNA, the CDR3 is TGCAGTGCTAGTATAGATACGCAGTATTTT. Protein: CSASIDTQYF.

The chain carries TRBV7-9 and TRBJ1-5; 8 bases are a match to TRBD1. Germline CDR1 and CDR2: SEHNR and FQNEAQ (reference sequence). V lost 4 bases, J lost 9 bases, and 2 bases stayed unmatched. This CDR3 is 12 amino acids long. The CDR3 DNA is TGTGCCAGCAGCTCAGGGGGCGGGCCCCAGCATTTT. It specifies CASSSGGGPQHF.

This chain connects TRBV11-2 to TRBJ2-3; D might be TRBD1 (6 bases). Deletions cut 1 base from V and 8 bases from J, with 19 bases between. CDR1 SGHAT and CDR2 FQNNGV come from the germline V gene. This CDR3 is built from 16 residues. The CDR3 protein is CASSLVRGRGRGTQYF. CDR3 in DNA: TGTGCCAGCAGCTTAGTCCGGGGCAGGGGCCGTGGTACGCAGTATTTT.

V gene TRBV5-4 combines with J gene TRBJ2-7; maybe TRBD2 (7 bases). This CDR3 contains 13 residues. Germline values: CDR1 SGHNT, CDR2 YYREEE (reference sequence). The V and J ends lost 5 bases and 2 bases respectively, with 11 bases between them. The CDR3 region has the DNA TGTGCCAGCAGGAGGGGGGGGACCTACGAGCAGTACTTC. Translated: CASRRGGTYEQYF.

The chain carries TRBV2 and TRBJ1-1; D possibly corresponds to TRBD1 (6 bases). Per the germline V gene, CDR1 is SNHLY and CDR2 is FYNNEI. Trimming removed 1 base at V and 0 bases at J, with 9 bases between. This CDR3 spans 15 amino acids. CDR3 in DNA: TGTGCCAGCAGTGAAGGGCGGACAGTGAACACTGAAGCTTTCTTT. Its protein is CASSEGRTVNTEAFF.